The present TCR beta chain was sequenced within a study of metastatic and nonmetastatic thyroid tumors. Study at large: For malignant and benign thyroid patients, tumor or nodule tissue and blood were the sources whose repertoires were compared. Study observations and caveats: Relative to benign nodules, malignant thyroid tumors were reportedly characterized by significantly elevated TCR beta diversity in blood and tumor.

Germline CDR1 MNHEY, CDR2 SVGEGT. The CDR3 length is 15 residues. Trimming at V came to 6 bases and at J to 0 bases, leaving 7 bases not matched to a gene. No patient had received any treatment before thyroid surgery. Original methodology: The study took CDR3 differences across clinicopathological groups and made a distant-metastasis classifier for papillary thyroid cancer from them. TCRdb re-clonotyped the PCR reads through MiXCR. It is TCRdb's table, rather than the study itself, that gives the V and J calls and clone size. The sample yields about 20,000 clones, approximately 15% seen once. With regard to this clone: What it binds is not known.

This rearrangement joins TRBV6-2 or TRBV6-3 to TRBJ2-7, with 8 bases fitting TRBD1. Sequenced: blood. This TCR was sampled from a female donor with papillary thyroid cancer or a benign thyroid nodule (not recorded which). Some clones in this sample may be carry-over from other donors' samples. The CDR3 coding sequence is TGTGCCAGCAGCAGACCCGGGACAGGCTCCTACGAGCAGTACTTC. This encodes CASSRPGTGSYEQYF.